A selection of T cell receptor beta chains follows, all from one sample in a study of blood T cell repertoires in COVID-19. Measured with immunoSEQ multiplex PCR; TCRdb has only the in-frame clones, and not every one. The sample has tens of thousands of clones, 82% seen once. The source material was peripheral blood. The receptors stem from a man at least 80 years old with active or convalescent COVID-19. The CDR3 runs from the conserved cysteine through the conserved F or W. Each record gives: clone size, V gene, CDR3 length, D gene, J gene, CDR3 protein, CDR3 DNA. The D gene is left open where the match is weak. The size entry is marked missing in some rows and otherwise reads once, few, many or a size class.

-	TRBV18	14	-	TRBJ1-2	CASSPRGGDYGYTF	TGTGCCAGCTCACCTCGAGGGGGGGACTATGGCTACACCTTC
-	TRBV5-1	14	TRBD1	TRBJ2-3	CASSNDRGTDTQYF	TGCGCCAGCAGCAACGACAGGGGCACAGATACGCAGTATTTT
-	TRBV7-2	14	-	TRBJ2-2	CASTPGEPTGELFF	TGTGCCAGCACCCCCGGGGAGCCCACCGGGGAGCTGTTTTTT
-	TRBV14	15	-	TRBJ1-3	CASSQVAGPANTIYF	TGTGCCAGCAGCCAAGTGGCAGGCCCGGCAAACACCATATATTTT
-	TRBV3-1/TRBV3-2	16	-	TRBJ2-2	CASSQDRVMYTGELFF	TGTGCCAGCAGCCAAGACAGGGTCATGTACACCGGGGAGCTGTTTTTT
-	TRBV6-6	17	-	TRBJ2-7	CASSQPSWDTTTYEQYF	TGTGCCAGCAGTCAACCGTCCTGGGACACCACAACCTACGAGCAGTACTTC
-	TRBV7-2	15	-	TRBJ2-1	CASSLRAGFGNEQFF	TGTGCCAGCAGCTTAAGAGCGGGCTTTGGGAATGAGCAGTTCTTC
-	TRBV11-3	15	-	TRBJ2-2	CASSYPPGYTGELFF	TGTGCCAGCAGCTACCCCCCAGGGTACACCGGGGAGCTGTTTTTT
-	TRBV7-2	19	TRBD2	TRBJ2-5	CASSLGGTSGRGGAVTQYF	TGTGCCAGCAGCTTAGGCGGGACTAGCGGGAGAGGGGGTGCGGTGACCCAGTACTTC
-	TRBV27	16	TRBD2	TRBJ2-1	CASSLQGLAGGSEQFF	TGTGCCAGCAGTCTACAGGGACTAGCGGGAGGCTCTGAGCAGTTCTTC
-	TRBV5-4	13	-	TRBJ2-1	CASSPPASNEQFF	TGTGCCAGCAGCCCGCCGGCTAGCAATGAGCAGTTCTTC
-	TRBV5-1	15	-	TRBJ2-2	CASSLAGILPGELFF	TGCGCCAGCAGCTTGGCCGGTATTTTACCCGGGGAGCTGTTTTTT
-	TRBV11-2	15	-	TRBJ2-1	CASRPPGTWYNEQFF	TGTGCCAGCAGACCCCCCGGGACATGGTACAATGAGCAGTTCTTC
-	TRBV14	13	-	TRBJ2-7	CASSQVGVSEQYF	TGTGCCAGCAGCCAAGTAGGGGTCTCCGAGCAGTACTTC
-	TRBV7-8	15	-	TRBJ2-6	CASSPRTPGANVLTF	TGTGCCAGCAGCCCCAGGACTCCTGGGGCCAACGTCCTGACTTTC
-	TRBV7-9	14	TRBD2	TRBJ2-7	CASSPSGNSYEQYF	TGTGCCAGCAGCCCTAGCGGGAACTCCTACGAGCAGTACTTC
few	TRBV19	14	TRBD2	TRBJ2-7	CATGRGRAFNEQYF	TGTGCCACGGGTCGAGGGAGGGCCTTTAACGAGCAGTACTTC
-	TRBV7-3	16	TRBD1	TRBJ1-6	CASSLTTAAGGSPLHF	TGTGCCAGCAGCTTAACAACGGCGGCAGGGGGTTCACCCCTCCACTTT
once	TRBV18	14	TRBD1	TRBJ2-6	CASFTGAGANVLTF	TGTGCCAGCTTTACAGGGGCTGGGGCCAACGTCCTGACTTTC
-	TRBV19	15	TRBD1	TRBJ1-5	CASSGQGGTNQPQHF	TGTGCCAGTAGTGGACAGGGAGGTACCAATCAGCCCCAGCATTTT
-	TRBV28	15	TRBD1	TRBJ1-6	CASTKGPGQGSPLHF	TGTGCCAGCACTAAAGGCCCGGGACAGGGTTCACCCCTCCACTTT
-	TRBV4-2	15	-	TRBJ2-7	CASSQGSTGSYEQYF	TGTGCCAGCAGCCAAGGGAGTACAGGGTCCTACGAGCAGTACTTC
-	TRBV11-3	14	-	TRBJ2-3	CASSPGIAADTQYF	TGTGCCAGCAGCCCCGGGATAGCGGCAGATACGCAGTATTTT
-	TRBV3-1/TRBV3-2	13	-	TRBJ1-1	CASSKQGDTEAFF	TGTGCCAGCAGCAAACAGGGAGACACTGAAGCTTTCTTT
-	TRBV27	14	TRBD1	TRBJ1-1	CASSSGQRNTEAFF	TGTGCCAGCAGTTCGGGACAGAGGAACACTGAAGCTTTCTTT
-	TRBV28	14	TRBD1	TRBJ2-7	CASSPQGALNEQYF	TGTGCCAGCAGTCCGCAGGGGGCGCTGAACGAGCAGTACTTC
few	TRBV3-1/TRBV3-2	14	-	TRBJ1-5	CASSQGGGVQPQHF	TGTGCCAGCAGCCAGGGCGGGGGTGTTCAGCCCCAGCATTTT
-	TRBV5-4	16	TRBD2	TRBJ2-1	CASSLGGSGKHNEQFF	TGTGCCAGCAGCTTGGGAGGTAGCGGGAAACACAATGAGCAGTTCTTC
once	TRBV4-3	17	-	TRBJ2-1	CASSHITTRGSYNEQFF	TGCGCCAGCAGCCACATTACGACCAGAGGCTCCTACAATGAGCAGTTCTTC
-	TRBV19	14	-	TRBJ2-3	CASSRALGADTQYF	TGTGCCAGTAGTCGGGCCCTCGGGGCAGATACGCAGTATTTT
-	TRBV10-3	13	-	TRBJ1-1	CAISEGPNTEAFF	TGTGCCATCAGTGAGGGGCCTAACACTGAAGCTTTCTTT
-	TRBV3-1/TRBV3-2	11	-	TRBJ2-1	CASSIDNEQFF	TGTGCCAGCAGCATAGATAATGAGCAGTTCTTC
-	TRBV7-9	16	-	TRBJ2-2	CASSDAETPLYGELFF	TGTGCCAGCAGCGACGCCGAGACACCACTTTACGGGGAGCTGTTTTTT
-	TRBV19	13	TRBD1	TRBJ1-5	CASKGQMNQPQHF	TGTGCCAGTAAGGGACAGATGAATCAGCCCCAGCATTTT
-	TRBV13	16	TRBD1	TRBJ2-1	CASSLGLGQGYNEQFF	TGTGCCAGCAGCTTAGGTTTGGGACAGGGCTACAATGAGCAGTTCTTC
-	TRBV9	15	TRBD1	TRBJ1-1	CASSSQGERVTEAFF	TGTGCCAGCAGCTCACAGGGGGAGAGGGTTACTGAAGCTTTCTTT
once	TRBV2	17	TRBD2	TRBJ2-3	CASSRIGASGSTDTQYF	TGTGCCAGCAGTCGAATCGGGGCTAGCGGGAGTACAGATACGCAGTATTTT
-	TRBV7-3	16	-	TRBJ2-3	CASSAWGDPGADTQYF	TGTGCCAGCAGCGCTTGGGGGGACCCGGGGGCAGATACGCAGTATTTT
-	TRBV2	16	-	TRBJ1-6	CASSETQGGDNSPLHF	TGTGCCAGCAGTGAGACCCAGGGCGGGGATAATTCACCCCTCCACTTT
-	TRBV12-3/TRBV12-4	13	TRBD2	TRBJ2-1	CASSLGSGRAKFF	TGTGCCAGCAGTTTGGGTAGCGGGAGGGCAAAGTTCTTC
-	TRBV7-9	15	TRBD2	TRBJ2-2	CASSFGLAGPGELFF	TGTGCCAGCAGCTTCGGACTAGCGGGACCCGGGGAGCTGTTTTTT
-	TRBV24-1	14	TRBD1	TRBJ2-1	CATSDNDRGHEQFF	TGTGCCACCAGTGACAACGACAGGGGGCATGAGCAGTTCTTC
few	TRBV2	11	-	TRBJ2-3	CASSSADTQYF	TGTGCCAGCAGTAGCGCAGATACGCAGTATTTT
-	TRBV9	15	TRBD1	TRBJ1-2	CASSSSDRGNYGYTF	TGTGCCAGCAGTTCCTCGGACAGGGGGAACTATGGCTACACCTTC
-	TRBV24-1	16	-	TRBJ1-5	CATSDVRRGDNQPQHF	TGTGCCACCAGTGATGTCCGCCGGGGAGACAATCAGCCCCAGCATTTT
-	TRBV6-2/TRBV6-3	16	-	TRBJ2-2	CASSYSLTSPTGELFF	TGTGCCAGCAGTTACTCATTGACTAGTCCCACCGGGGAGCTGTTTTTT
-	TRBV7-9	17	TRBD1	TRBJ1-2	CASRGQDGTRGGYGYTF	TGTGCCAGCCGCGGACAGGATGGGACCCGGGGCGGCTATGGCTACACCTTC
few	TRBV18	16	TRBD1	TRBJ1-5	CASSPLDRGGNQPQHF	TGTGCCAGCTCACCGCTGGACAGGGGGGGAAATCAGCCCCAGCATTTT
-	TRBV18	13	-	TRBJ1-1	CASSPPGDTEAFF	TGTGCCAGCTCACCACCCGGGGACACTGAAGCTTTCTTT
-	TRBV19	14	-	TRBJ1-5	CASSISGRAQPQHF	TGTGCCAGTAGTATTAGCGGGCGAGCTCAGCCCCAGCATTTT
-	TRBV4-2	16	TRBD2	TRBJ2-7	CASSRSGTSGSYEQYF	TGTGCCAGCAGCCGTTCCGGGACTAGCGGATCCTACGAGCAGTACTTC
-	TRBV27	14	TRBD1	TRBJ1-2	CASSYKGAAYGYTF	TGTGCCAGCAGTTACAAGGGGGCCGCGTATGGCTACACCTTC